This T cell receptor (beta chain) originates from a study of T cells in Graves' hyperthyroidism and ophthalmopathy (dated by TCRdb to between 2019 and 2020). About the full investigation: Peripheral blood was collected at initial diagnosis, before any treatment. An independent validation cohort of fewer than 20 hyperthyroidism patients and more than 15 patients who later progressed to ophthalmopathy tested prospective prediction of ophthalmopathy. The 100 discovery patients were randomly split 7:3 into training and test sets. In addition, the study compared T-cell repertoires in thyroid tissue and in blood from roughly 6 Graves' hyperthyroidism patients. To identify TCR V-J signatures that set the groups apart, the researchers used a discovery cohort of about a hundred patients, made up of 43 with Graves' ophthalmopathy and some 55 with stable Graves' hyperthyroidism. The paper reports TCR Vbeta CDR3 sequencing of approximately 140 peripheral blood samples: around 45 ophthalmopathy, fewer than 85 hyperthyroidism and 17 progressor patients. Once sampling was done, hyperthyroidism patients were given methimazole at a starting dose of 30 mg daily, whereas ophthalmopathy patients were given high-dose intravenous methylprednisolone.

The TCR beta CDR3 regions were amplified from the RNA transcripts. A first-round RT-PCR of the TCR CDR3 used the HTBI primer set with the Qiagen OneStep RT-PCR kit. A second multiplex PCR round built the libraries, followed by size selection and purification. Paired-end sequencing of the libraries was performed with 100 bp reads on an Illumina HiSeq2000. Per the source publication's procedure: SOAPnuke was used to process the raw data, removing reads that contained adapters or uncalled bases, had a mean Phred below 15, or lacked an exact match to the constant primer or identifier. High-quality paired reads were merged with COPE v1.2.5, and unique nucleotide sequences were defined as clonotypes. MiTCR v1.1 was used to align the clonotypes against IMGT TRBV, TRBD and TRBJ reference segments. Analysis was restricted to V-J combinations with a frequency above 0.0001, which covered roughly 99% of repertoires. A TCS score was defined as the ratio between F50 (clonal expansion) and ExV (chaos), using BLOSUM62-based TCRdist between CDR3 peptides within each V-J. Welch's t-statistics and random forest reduced roughly 540 V-J features to roughly 13, which were used in a naive Bayes classifier (R e1071). Clones were called with MiXCR by TCRdb after fastp trimmed the public reads at Q25, and only in-frame beta chains were retained. Merged by CDR3 protein, the rows form single entries marked with the most common genes and DNA. V and J calls and clone size were set by TCRdb, not the authors. This sample is represented by hundreds of thousands of distinct CDR3 sequences; more than 15% of them were singletons. Roughly 25% of the sample rests with the top ten.

The CDR3 covers 15 residues, taking in both the cysteine and the phenylalanine. Only the CDR3 portion is preserved as DNA: 45 bases, with reading frame beginning at the first base. In the germline V gene, CDR1 corresponds to SNHLY and CDR2 to FYNNEI. V lost 7 bases and J lost 8 bases, and the count of bases not matched to a germline gene is 14. Results the study describes overall, beyond this receptor: In validation, the model predicted progression to ophthalmopathy with over 65% sensitivity and about 73% specificity, a median of approximately 6.5 months before onset. Ophthalmopathy was separated from stable hyperthyroidism by a 13 V-J signature model, with 87.88% sensitivity and 81% to 83% specificity obtained in cross-validation and 80%/75% obtained in testing. No statistical method was used to set the sample size in advance, and investigators knew the group allocation. Most expanded thyroid clonotypes (frequency above 0.001) were also detected in blood, suggesting blood repertoires may reflect thyroid immune responses.

The hyperthyroidism patients were between 18 and 65 years old and newly diagnosed, with a disease duration of less than 2 months. Any patient with an uncontrolled infection, another autoimmune disease, pregnancy or lactation was excluded. Diagnoses relied on clinical symptoms, serum thyroxine and TRAb, thyroid ultrasound and orbital computed tomography. Blood from progressor patients was drawn when they were first diagnosed with hyperthyroidism, before any ophthalmopathy symptoms appeared. PBMCs were separated from around 9.1 ml of fresh peripheral blood using Ficoll-Paque density gradient centrifugation. Progressor patients were defined as those initially diagnosed with Graves' hyperthyroidism in whom ophthalmopathy developed during follow-up. Trizol reagent was used to extract total RNA, and RNA quality was then checked on an Agilent 2100 Bioanalyzer. This clonotype was found many times. Which antigen it targets is not known. Base quality data are lacking; no much larger clone is found one base away.

The sequence came from a woman aged 18-35 years with Graves' hyperthyroidism that later progressed to Graves' ophthalmopathy. The sequencing sample was made of blood. The chain uses TRBV2 and TRBJ1-2; TRBD1 agrees with 9 junctional bases. The nucleotide sequence reads as follows: TGTGCCAGCACCGAGGTCGGGACAGGGTATCAAGGCTACACCTTC. This yields the protein CASTEVGTGYQGYTF.